This T cell receptor (beta chain) was obtained from a study of blood T cell repertoires in COVID-19 (dated by TCRdb to the early 2020s). In the study overall: The collaborator samples originated in the United States, Italy and Spain and spanned the acute and convalescent phases of COVID-19. Subjects who had been exposed to COVID-19, were actively infected with it, or had recovered from it provided the deeply sampled blood TCRbeta repertoires that made up the dataset. Nearly every sample came with metadata listing a de-identified subject ID, COVID-19 status, age in years and sex. The samples were drawn from two sources: the first 160 participants of the ongoing ImmuneRACE study, and over 1,000 subjects contributed by 6 global collaborators. HLA class I and class II types, where available, came from metadata supplied by the sample provider rather than from assay-based typing. The material from the prospective study consisted of cDNA or gDNA derived from T cells, B-cell-depleted T cells, or PBMCs. The repertoires were released in a freely available public database meant as a resource for research on the immune response to SARS-CoV-2.

From a lookup of the germline V gene, CDR1 and CDR2 are MNHEY and SVGEGT. The CDR3 starts with the cysteine, ends with the phenylalanine, and has 17 residues. The retained sequence is limited to the CDR3, 51 bases, with the frame set at the first base. Ends trimmed: V by 4 bases, J by 2 bases; bases unmatched to a gene: 9. Participants in the prospective study were aged about 18 to 95 years, lived in over 20 United States geographic areas, and enrolled through a virtual design. In the prospective study, participants were assigned to cohorts based on the clinical history participants reported in a screening survey and a study questionnaire. Each participant in the prospective study had whole blood, serum and a nasopharyngeal or oropharyngeal swab collected by mobile phlebotomists. Participants in the prospective study had the option to provide additional blood draws and questionnaires over a 2-month period. Before DNA extraction, blood samples from the prospective study were shipped at room temperature or frozen.

For this clone: Its antigen is still unknown. Per-nucleotide qualities are absent, and no much larger clonotype sits a single base away.

TCRbeta CDR3 regions were amplified from genomic DNA using the immunoSEQ Assay, a bias-controlled multiplex PCR. The paper's processing steps were these. Nucleated cell counts per sample were estimated from amplification of reference gene primers within the assay. To quantify the absolute abundance of each unique TCRbeta CDR3 rearrangement, sequence reads were collapsed and filtered. For each sample, productive Simpson clonality was calculated as the square root of Simpson's diversity index over productive rearrangements. As stored in TCRdb, this immuneACCESS dataset retains in-frame rearrangements with V and J assigned. A fraction of the clones does not appear; measured against another copy, unresolved V genes explain less than half of the discrepancy, and the remainder lacks a known reason. V, J and clone size are those of that table, while D and trimming were read from the DNA. The sample includes under 500,000 clones, with 70% to 90% observed a single time. The leading ten clones occupy nearly 2% of the sample.

The investigation overall reported the following: The amount of clinical and demographic metadata varied by source and participant and was provided uncurated.

The specimen sequenced was PBMCs or T cells enriched from blood (not recorded which). The receptor was derived from a woman under 30 with acute COVID-19. The V and J genes are TRBV6-2 or TRBV6-3 and TRBJ1-5, and 9 junctional nucleotides match TRBD1. The CDR3 region has the sequence CASSSHTGGAGNQPQHF. The DNA reads TGTGCCAGCAGTTCCCACACAGGGGGCGCGGGCAATCAGCCCCAGCATTTT.